A selection of T cell receptor beta chains follows, all from one sample in a study of beta chain features in type 1 diabetes. TCRdb keeps only in-frame clones here, not all; method: immunoSEQ multiplex PCR. The sample has hundreds of thousands of clones; roughly 12% are singletons. Sample: naive CD4+ T cells from blood. These receptors all stem from a man between 18 and 35 years old with type 1 diabetes. Each CDR3 is given with its conserved first and last residue. D genes are given only for firm matches. Clone size appears in some rows only: once, few, many, or a class for an expanded clone.

V gene	D gene	J gene	clone size	CDR3 protein	CDR3 DNA
TRBV7-8	NA	TRBJ1-4	NA	CASSPPLPNEKLFF	TGTGCCAGCAGCCCTCCCCTGCCAAATGAAAAACTGTTTTTT
TRBV9	TRBD2	TRBJ2-2	NA	CASSLAGLSGELFF	TGTGCCAGCAGTCTAGCGGGCCTGAGCGGGGAGCTGTTTTTT
TRBV28	NA	TRBJ1-2	few	CASSFRGNYGYTF	TGTGCCAGCAGTTTTAGGGGAAACTATGGCTACACCTTC
TRBV10-1	TRBD1	TRBJ2-7	NA	CASSEYRDRDEQYF	TGCGCCAGCAGTGAGTACCGGGACAGGGACGAGCAGTACTTC
TRBV30	NA	TRBJ1-6	NA	CAWRTASSPLHF	TGTGCCTGGAGGACAGCCAGTTCACCCCTCCACTTT
TRBV15	NA	TRBJ2-3	NA	CATSRVQVTDTQYF	TGTGCCACCAGCAGAGTGCAGGTAACAGATACGCAGTATTTT
TRBV6-5	NA	TRBJ2-3	NA	CASSPGPNTDTQYF	TGTGCCAGCAGCCCGGGACCAAACACAGATACGCAGTATTTT
TRBV5-1	TRBD1	TRBJ1-5	few	CASSPSGTGDQPQHF	TGCGCCAGCAGCCCCAGCGGGACAGGAGACCAGCCCCAGCATTTT
TRBV5-1	NA	TRBJ1-5	few	CASSLAGGGGQPQHF	TGCGCCAGCAGCTTGGCCGGAGGGGGTGGCCAGCCCCAGCATTTT
TRBV25-1	TRBD1	TRBJ1-4	NA	CASRGTGREKLFF	TGTGCCAGCAGAGGGACAGGGAGGGAAAAACTGTTTTTT
TRBV29-1	NA	TRBJ2-3	NA	CSVSEGSSTDTQYF	TGCAGCGTTTCCGAGGGCAGTAGCACAGATACGCAGTATTTT
TRBV6-1	TRBD1	TRBJ2-7	NA	CASSDDLLGTADEQYF	TGTGCCAGCAGTGACGACTTGTTGGGGACAGCCGACGAGCAGTACTTC
TRBV30	NA	TRBJ1-5	few	CAWSGNSNQPQHF	TGTGCCTGGTCCGGGAATAGCAATCAGCCCCAGCATTTT
TRBV25-1	NA	TRBJ1-3	NA	CASSRTSSGNTIYF	TGTGCCAGCAGTAGGACCAGCTCTGGAAACACCATATATTTT
TRBV7-9	TRBD1	TRBJ2-1	few	CASSLGDRVVNEQFF	TGTGCCAGCAGCTTGGGAGACAGGGTGGTCAATGAGCAGTTCTTC
TRBV29-1	NA	TRBJ1-1	few	CSVVRTNTEAFF	TGCAGCGTTGTGAGGACGAACACTGAAGCTTTCTTT
TRBV6-5	NA	TRBJ2-1	few	CASGWDNEQFF	TGTGCCAGCGGATGGGACAATGAGCAGTTCTTC
TRBV9	NA	TRBJ2-2	NA	CASSVGLGTSTSGELFF	TGTGCCAGCAGCGTAGGTCTCGGGACATCTACCTCCGGGGAGCTGTTTTTT
TRBV7-2	NA	TRBJ1-2	NA	CASSPPAVANYGYTF	TGTGCCAGCAGCCCTCCGGCGGTGGCTAACTATGGCTACACCTTC
TRBV9	NA	TRBJ2-7	few	CASSPQISGYEQYF	TGTGCCAGCAGCCCCCAGATTTCTGGTTACGAGCAGTACTTC
TRBV29-1	NA	TRBJ1-1	few	CSVLGTPDTEAFF	TGCAGCGTTCTCGGGACTCCAGACACTGAAGCTTTCTTT
TRBV19	NA	TRBJ2-4	few	CASSMGNSENIQYF	TGTGCCAGTAGTATGGGTAATAGCGAAAACATTCAGTACTTC
TRBV10-3	NA	TRBJ1-1	few	CAIKTDTEAFF	TGTGCCATCAAGACAGACACTGAAGCTTTCTTT
TRBV30	NA	TRBJ1-5	few	CAWSALGGNQPQHF	TGTGCCTGGAGTGCCCTAGGGGGTAATCAGCCCCAGCATTTT
TRBV15	TRBD1	TRBJ1-2	NA	CATSRPARGRGSGYTF	TGTGCCACCAGCAGACCCGCCAGGGGGCGCGGATCTGGCTACACCTTC
TRBV29-1	NA	TRBJ2-3	NA	CSVQRTSTDTQYF	TGCAGCGTACAGAGGACCAGCACAGATACGCAGTATTTT
TRBV2	NA	TRBJ1-6	few	CASRGQGGSPLHF	TGTGCCAGCAGAGGACAAGGAGGTTCACCCCTCCACTTT
TRBV7-9	TRBD2	TRBJ2-2	NA	CAPPRGDTGELFF	TGTGCCCCCCCTCGGGGGGACACCGGGGAGCTGTTTTTT
TRBV6-5	TRBD1	TRBJ1-2	few	CASSTGADYGYTF	TGTGCCAGCAGTACAGGGGCGGACTATGGCTACACCTTC
TRBV28	NA	TRBJ2-7	NA	CASSSTHEQYF	TGTGCCAGCAGTTCAACCCACGAGCAGTACTTC
TRBV29-1	NA	TRBJ1-4	NA	CSVGDKGEVGKLFF	TGCAGCGTCGGGGACAAAGGAGAAGTCGGAAAACTGTTTTTT
TRBV30	NA	TRBJ1-2	few	CAWKNSGSSNYGYTF	TGTGCCTGGAAGAATAGCGGAAGCTCCAACTATGGCTACACCTTC
TRBV28	NA	TRBJ2-7	few	CASSPTLGVGAYEQYF	TGTGCCAGCAGTCCCACACTTGGGGTTGGGGCCTACGAGCAGTACTTC
TRBV15	NA	TRBJ1-2	few	CATSRDRPGSDYGYTF	TGTGCCACCAGCAGAGATAGGCCTGGCAGCGACTATGGCTACACCTTC
TRBV28	NA	TRBJ2-3	many	CASGRTDTQYF	TGTGCCAGCGGTCGCACAGATACGCAGTATTTT
TRBV5-8	NA	TRBJ2-3	NA	CASSLGVPLTDTQYF	TGTGCCAGCAGCTTGGGAGTCCCCCTCACAGATACGCAGTATTTT
TRBV29-1	NA	TRBJ2-2	NA	CSVEVPQAPTGELFF	TGCAGCGTTGAAGTTCCCCAAGCCCCCACCGGGGAGCTGTTTTTT
TRBV5-1	TRBD1	TRBJ2-5	few	CASSRYRGRGETQYF	TGCGCCAGCAGCCGCTACAGGGGGCGCGGAGAGACCCAGTACTTC
TRBV5-4	NA	TRBJ1-1	few	CASSAWTEQNTEAFF	TGTGCCAGCAGCGCCTGGACAGAACAGAACACTGAAGCTTTCTTT
TRBV4-1	TRBD1	TRBJ1-1	few	CASSRGDRGNTEAFF	TGCGCCAGCAGCCGGGGGGACAGGGGGAACACTGAAGCTTTCTTT
TRBV2	NA	TRBJ1-6	NA	CASSVGQGNSPLHF	TGTGCCAGCAGTGTGGGCCAGGGAAATTCACCCCTCCACTTT
TRBV30	NA	TRBJ1-1	few	CAWSLGNTEAFF	TGTGCCTGGAGTCTCGGGAACACTGAAGCTTTCTTT
TRBV7-2	NA	TRBJ2-7	NA	CASGLGSILARQYF	TGTGCCAGCGGCTTAGGGTCAATCCTTGCAAGGCAGTACTTC
TRBV6-1	NA	TRBJ1-1	few	CASKGGLLTEAFF	TGTGCCAGCAAGGGGGGGCTGCTCACTGAAGCTTTCTTT
TRBV7-2	TRBD1	TRBJ1-5	NA	CASSWGQGEPQHF	TGTGCCAGCAGCTGGGGACAGGGTGAGCCCCAGCATTTT
TRBV10-3	TRBD1	TRBJ1-1	NA	CAISEYRGGDTEAFF	TGTGCCATCAGTGAGTACAGGGGGGGCGACACTGAAGCTTTCTTT